The 7 T cell receptor beta chains below were found in one sample sequenced in a study of blood T cell repertoires in COVID-19. The repertoire was sequenced with immunoSEQ multiplex PCR; TCRdb's copy has only in-frame clones and lacks some. The table has some 150,000 clones, approximately 83% seen once. Source material: peripheral blood. The receptor source for this set is a man between 65 and 80 years old with acute or convalescent COVID-19.

The chain recombines TRBV24-1 with TRBJ2-1; 8 bases fit TRBD2. This CDR3 region has 15 residues. Looked up from germline, CDR1 is KGHDR and CDR2 is SFDVKD. The ends lost 4 bases at V and 6 bases at J; junction bases unmatched: 7. This CDR3 is CATSESGGRGNEQFF. CDR3 coding DNA: TGTGCCACCAGTGAGAGCGGGGGACGGGGCAATGAGCAGTTCTTC.

J is TRBJ2-2 and V is TRBV5-1; 8 bases align to TRBD1. The J segment lost 7 bases and the V segment lost 4 bases, leaving 6 bases of the junction unmatched. Germline CDR1 reads SGHRS; CDR2 reads YFSETQ. The CDR3 extends over 14 amino acids. CDR3 sequence reads: CASSVDRAGGELFF. The CDR3 DNA sequence: TGCGCCAGCAGCGTGGACAGGGCAGGCGGGGAGCTGTTTTTT. Drawing the rest from reference TRBV5-1 and TRBJ2-2, the complete variable domain is KAGVTQTPRYLIKTRGQQVTLSCSPISGHRSVSWYQQTPGQGLQFLFEYFSETQRNKGNFPGRFSGRQFSNSRSEMNVSTLELGDSALYLCASSVDRAGGELFFGEGSRLTVL.

The V gene is TRBV7-9, the J gene TRBJ1-1; tentatively, D is TRBD1 (6 bases). The germline V gene encodes CDR1 SEHNR and CDR2 FQNEAQ (reference sequence). This CDR3 is 15 amino acids long. The germline V and J ends were trimmed by 5 bases and 0 bases, with 13 bases remaining between them. As DNA, the CDR3 is TGTGCCAGCAGCCCAGGGGCCAGGATGAACACTGAAGCTTTCTTT. Its protein product is CASSPGARMNTEAFF.

The V and J genes are TRBV19 and TRBJ2-4; D may be TRBD2 (5 bases). Germline V gene data show CDR1 as LNHDA and CDR2 as SQIVND (reference sequence). The CDR3 length is 15 residues. V shed 5 bases and J shed 0 bases, with 11 bases lying between them. The CDR3: CASSQAELAKNIQYF. CDR3 coding DNA: TGTGCCAGTAGTCAAGCGGAACTAGCCAAAAACATTCAGTACTTC. The full variable domain, its missing parts supplied by reference TRBV19 and TRBJ2-4, is DGGITQSPKYLFRKEGQNVTLSCEQNLNHDAMYWYRQDPGQGLRLIYYSQIVNDFQKGDIAEGYSVSREKKESFPLTVTSAQKNPTAFYLCASSQAELAKNIQYFGAGTRLSVL.

The chain joins TRBV7-2 to TRBJ1-5, with 8 bases that match TRBD1. The CDR3 sequence is 17 residues long. Germline V gene sequence: CDR1 SGHTA, CDR2 FQGNSA. The trim removed 1 base at V and 0 bases at J, leaving 5 bases unmatched. The CDR3 DNA is TGTGCCAGCAGCTTAGGGGACAGGAGGGGTAGCAATCAGCCCCAGCATTTT. This codes for CASSLGDRRGSNQPQHF.

The chain links TRBV24-1 to TRBJ2-2; TRBD1 might be the D (6 bases). The germline CDR1 and CDR2 sequences are KGHDR and SFDVKD. Trimming took 3 bases from V and 0 from J, leaving 13 bases between them. CDR3 length: 17 residues. CDR3 sequence (DNA): TGTGCCACCAGTGATCCTCGGACAGCCGCGAACACCGGGGAGCTGTTTTTT. It is translated as CATSDPRTAANTGELFF.

The genes are TRBV6-1 and TRBJ2-1; D might be TRBD2 (6 bases). The CDR3 totals 15 residues. V lost 0 bases, J lost 7 bases, and 13 bases lay in between. CDR1 MNHNS and CDR2 SASEGT come from the germline V gene. The CDR3 region has the DNA TGTGCCAGCAGTGAAGCGGAGGGGTCCTTAAATGAGCAGTTCTTC. This translates into CASSEAEGSLNEQFF.